The present T cell receptor beta chain was sequenced within a study of human T cells and chemical hapten exposure. Time point in this sample: patch test 2, 6 weeks after DPC sensitization. Treatment indicated: therapeutic diphenylcyclopropenone sensitization with weekly scalp DPC. This clonotype is categorized as medium-sized. CDR3 length equals 13 residues. With 5 bases removed from V and 1 base from J, the gap between germline ends came to 8 bases. Germline V CDR1 and CDR2: MNHEY, SVGAGI. TCRdb reprocessed the RACE reads via MiXCR and lists one record per CDR3 protein. The sample contains 70,000 to 90,000 distinct CDR3 sequences, about 10% of which appear only once.

This TCR came from a woman in her forties or fifties with alopecia areata. Some clones in this sample may be carry-over from other donors' samples. This chain joins TRBV6-5 and TRBJ2-5, with a weak D call TRBD2 (6 bases). Sequencing used whole blood, obtained in connection with sensitization to the hapten diphenylcyclopropenone (DPC). CDR3 sequence: CASSSGPQETQYF. The CDR3 nucleotides read TGTGCCAGCAGTAGCGGGCCCCAAGAGACCCAGTACTTC.